This TCR beta chain came from a study of vaccination and CD4 T cells after COVID-19. Across the study: SARS-CoV-2, HCoV-NL63, HCoV-OC43 and HCoV-229E supplied the overlapping spike peptides used to stimulate cells.

Trimming cost V 8 bases and J 8 bases, with 13 bases left between them. The CDR3 loop spans 13 amino acids. Germline values: CDR1 MNHEY, CDR2 SVGEGT. With the Oncomine TCR Beta short-read assay, DNA from cultured CD4+ T cells was sequenced. TCRdb processed the PCR reads anew with MiXCR; each CDR3 protein has one entry. Here the sample spans about 14,000 distinct CDR3 sequences, 29% being singletons. As regards this clonotype: Its antigen is not identified.

Treatment reported: roughly nine-day PBMC culture with coronavirus spike peptide pools or control peptides (ViraFEST assay). Under the ViraFEST approach, antigen-specific T cells were expanded with peptide pools and TCRs subsequently sequenced. This receptor was identified in a human donor who received a COVID-19 vaccine. The chain carries TRBV6-2 or TRBV6-3 and TRBJ1-6, with unresolved D. Sample: CD4+ T cells from blood, cultured in vitro, taken before SARS-CoV-2 vaccination. CDR3 sequence (DNA): TGTGCCAGCGGAAGTTCGGGCCATTCACCCCTCCACTTT. This codes for CASGSSGHSPLHF.